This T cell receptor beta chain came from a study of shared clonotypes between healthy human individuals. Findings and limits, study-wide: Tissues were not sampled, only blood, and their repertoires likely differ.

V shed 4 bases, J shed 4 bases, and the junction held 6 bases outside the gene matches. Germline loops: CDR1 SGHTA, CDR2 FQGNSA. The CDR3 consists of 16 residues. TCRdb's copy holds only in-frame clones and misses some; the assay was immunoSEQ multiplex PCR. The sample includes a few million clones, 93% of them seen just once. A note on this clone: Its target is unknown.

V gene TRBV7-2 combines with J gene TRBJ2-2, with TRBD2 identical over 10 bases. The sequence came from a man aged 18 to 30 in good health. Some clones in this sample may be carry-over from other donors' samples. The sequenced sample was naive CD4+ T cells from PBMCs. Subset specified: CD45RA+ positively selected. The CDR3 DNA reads TGTGCCAGCAGCTCCAGGCTAGCGGGAGTCACCGGGGAGCTGTTTTTT. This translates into CASSSRLAGVTGELFF.